Following are 2 T cell receptor beta chains from one sample sequenced in a study of blood T cells in healthy people across ages. A J-beta primer mix and a sample-barcoded 5' primer were used in a second PCR of roughly 6 to 11 cycles. One entry per CDR3 protein results from TCRdb running MiXCR on the 5' RACE reads. The sample carries hundreds of thousands of distinct CDR3 sequences, under 55% recorded once. Sequencing was carried out using blood. These receptors originate from a man between 60 and 75 years old in good health.

About this clonotype itself: The junction does not match germline at one end; this may be a read error. This chain links TRBV4-2 with TRBJ2-7, with TRBD1 matching 8 bases. This CDR3 region has 16 residues. The V gene's germline CDR1 is LGHNA and CDR2 YNFKEQ. The CDR3 spells CASNQDRVRGQDEQYF. CDR3 DNA: TGTGCCAGCAACCAAGATCGGGTCAGGGGGCAAGACGAGCAGTACTTC.

The chain has TRBV6-6 and TRBJ2-3; 10 nucleotides align to TRBD1. Germline CDR1 and CDR2: MNHNY and SVGAGI (reference sequence). The CDR3 contains 14 residues. Losses at the gene ends were 10 bases for V and 4 bases for J; bases not matched to a gene: 8. In nucleotides, the CDR3 is TGTGCCAACGTACGACAGGGGGCTGCAGATACGCAGTATTTT. Protein sequence: CANVRQGAADTQYF.